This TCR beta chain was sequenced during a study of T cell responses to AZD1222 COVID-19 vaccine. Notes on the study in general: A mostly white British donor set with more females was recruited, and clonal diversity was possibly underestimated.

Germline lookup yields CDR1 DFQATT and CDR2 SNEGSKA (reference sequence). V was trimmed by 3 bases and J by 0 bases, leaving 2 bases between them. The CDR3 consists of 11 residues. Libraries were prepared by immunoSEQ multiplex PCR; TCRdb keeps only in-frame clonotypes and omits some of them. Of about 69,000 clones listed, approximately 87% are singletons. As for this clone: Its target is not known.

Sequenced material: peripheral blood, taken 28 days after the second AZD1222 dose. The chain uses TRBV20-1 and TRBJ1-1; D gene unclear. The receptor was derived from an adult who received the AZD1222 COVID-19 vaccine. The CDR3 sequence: CSARLNTEAFF. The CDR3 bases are TGCAGTGCTAGGTTGAACACTGAAGCTTTCTTT.